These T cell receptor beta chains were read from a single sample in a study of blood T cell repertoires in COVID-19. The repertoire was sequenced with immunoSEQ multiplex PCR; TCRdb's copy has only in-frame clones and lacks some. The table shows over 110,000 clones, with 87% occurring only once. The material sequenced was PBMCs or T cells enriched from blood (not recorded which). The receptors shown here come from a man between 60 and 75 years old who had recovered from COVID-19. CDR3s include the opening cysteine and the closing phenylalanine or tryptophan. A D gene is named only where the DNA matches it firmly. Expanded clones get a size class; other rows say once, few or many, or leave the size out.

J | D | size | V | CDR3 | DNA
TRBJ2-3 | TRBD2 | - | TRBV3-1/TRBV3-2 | CASSQDVGGGATDTQYF | TGTGCCAGCAGCCAAGATGTGGGCGGGGGGGCCACAGATACGCAGTATTTT
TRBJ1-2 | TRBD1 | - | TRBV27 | CASSDRDRGLGGYTF | TGTGCCAGCAGCGACAGGGACAGGGGGCTTGGTGGCTACACCTTC
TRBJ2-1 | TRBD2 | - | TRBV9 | CASSSSGESYNEQFF | TGTGCCAGCAGCTCTAGCGGGGAATCCTACAATGAGCAGTTCTTC
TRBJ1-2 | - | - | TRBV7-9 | CASSLDSIYGYTF | TGTGCCAGCAGCTTGGACAGCATCTATGGCTACACCTTC
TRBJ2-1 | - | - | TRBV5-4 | CASSLKKRDYNEQFF | TGTGCCAGCAGCTTAAAGAAACGGGACTACAATGAGCAGTTCTTC
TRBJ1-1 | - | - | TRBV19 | CASSTSTGRTEAFF | TGTGCCAGTAGTACTTCGACAGGTAGGACTGAAGCTTTCTTT
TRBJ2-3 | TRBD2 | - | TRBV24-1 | CATSDGSGFTDTQYF | TGTGCCACCAGTGACGGTAGCGGGTTCACAGATACGCAGTATTTT
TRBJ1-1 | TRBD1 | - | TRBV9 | CASSSSLHRGNAFF | TGTGCCAGCAGCTCCAGTCTGCACAGGGGAAATGCTTTCTTT
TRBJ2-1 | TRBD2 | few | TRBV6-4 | CASSPTSGSTYEQFF | TGTGCCAGCAGCCCTACTAGCGGGAGCACATATGAGCAGTTCTTC
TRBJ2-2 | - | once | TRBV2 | CASSERTADIRELFF | TGTGCCAGCAGTGAACGGACAGCAGATATTCGGGAGCTGTTTTTT
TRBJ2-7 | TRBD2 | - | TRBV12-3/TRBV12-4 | CASSGSGAYEQYF | TGTGCCAGCAGCGGGAGCGGGGCCTACGAGCAGTACTTC
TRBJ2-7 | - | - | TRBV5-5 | CASRQRQVAEQYF | TGTGCCAGCAGGCAAAGACAGGTTGCAGAGCAGTACTTC
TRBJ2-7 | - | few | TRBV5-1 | CASSSPDRTYEQYF | TGCGCCAGCAGCTCGCCAGACAGAACCTACGAGCAGTACTTC
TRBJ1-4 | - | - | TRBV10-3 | CASRAGGGGTNEKLFF | TGTGCATCCCGAGCGGGGGGCGGGGGAACTAATGAAAAACTGTTTTTT
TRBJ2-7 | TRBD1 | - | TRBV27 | CASRRDQTGLVYEQYF | TGTGCCAGCCGAAGAGATCAGACAGGGCTTGTATACGAGCAGTACTTC
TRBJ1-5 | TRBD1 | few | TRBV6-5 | CASKGWDRGDQPQHF | TGTGCCAGCAAAGGTTGGGACAGAGGGGATCAGCCCCAGCATTTT
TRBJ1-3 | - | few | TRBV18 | CASSPTVAPGNTIYF | TGTGCCAGCTCACCAACGGTCGCTCCTGGAAACACCATATATTTT
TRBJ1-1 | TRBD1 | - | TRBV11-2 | CASNKKSRDRGWNTEAFF | TGTGCCAGCAATAAAAAGTCCCGGGACAGGGGTTGGAACACTGAAGCTTTCTTT
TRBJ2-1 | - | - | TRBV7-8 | CASSQAEGSYNEQFF | TGTGCCAGCAGCCAGGCGGAAGGTTCCTACAATGAGCAGTTCTTC
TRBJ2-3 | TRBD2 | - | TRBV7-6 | CASSLGGAGGPTPDTQYF | TGTGCCAGCAGCTTAGGAGGGGCGGGGGGTCCCACCCCAGATACGCAGTATTTT
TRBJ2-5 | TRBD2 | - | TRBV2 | CASRLTSGGSWETQYF | TGTGCCAGCAGGCTGACTAGCGGGGGGAGTTGGGAGACCCAGTACTTC
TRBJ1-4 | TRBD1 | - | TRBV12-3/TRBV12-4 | CASSPPGQEKLFF | TGTGCCAGCAGCCCTCCGGGACAGGAAAAACTGTTTTTT
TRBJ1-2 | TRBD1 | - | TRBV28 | CASSVDRGLGYTF | TGTGCCAGCAGTGTGGACAGGGGGCTTGGCTACACCTTC
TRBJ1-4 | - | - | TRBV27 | CASRGGAFNEKLFF | TGTGCCAGCAGGGGGGGGGCGTTTAATGAAAAACTGTTTTTT
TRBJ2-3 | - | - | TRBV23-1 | CASSQTKRPTDTQYF | TGCGCCAGCAGTCAAACGAAGAGGCCCACAGATACGCAGTATTTT